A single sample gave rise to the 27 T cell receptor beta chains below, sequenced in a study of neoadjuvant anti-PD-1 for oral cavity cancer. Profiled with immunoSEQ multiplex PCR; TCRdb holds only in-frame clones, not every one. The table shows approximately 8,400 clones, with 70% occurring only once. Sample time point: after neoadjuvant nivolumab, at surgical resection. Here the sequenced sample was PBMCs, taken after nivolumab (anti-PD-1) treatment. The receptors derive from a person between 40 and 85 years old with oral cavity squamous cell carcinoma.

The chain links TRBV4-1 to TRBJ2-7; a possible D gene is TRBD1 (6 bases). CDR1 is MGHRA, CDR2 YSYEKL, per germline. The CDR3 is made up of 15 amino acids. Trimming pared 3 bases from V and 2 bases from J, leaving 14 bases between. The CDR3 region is CASSQTWGQTYEQYF. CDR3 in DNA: TGCGCCAGCAGCCAGACGTGGGGGCAAACCTACGAGCAGTACTTC.

The CDR3 nucleotides are TGTGCCAGCAGCGTAGCCGGACCGGTCGCAGATACGCAGTATTTT. This sequence encodes CASSVAGPVADTQYF. The chain is built from TRBV9 and TRBJ2-3; D is undetermined. CDR3 size: 15 residues. V was clipped by 0 bases and J by 4 bases, with 12 bases between them. Looked up from germline, CDR1 is SGDLS and CDR2 is YYNGEE.

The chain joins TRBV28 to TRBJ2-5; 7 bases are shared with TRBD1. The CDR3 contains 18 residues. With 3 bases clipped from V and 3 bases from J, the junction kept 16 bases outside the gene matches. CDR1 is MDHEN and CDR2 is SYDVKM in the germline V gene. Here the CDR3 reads CASSFWGRQGRGKETQYF. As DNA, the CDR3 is TGTGCCAGCAGTTTTTGGGGCAGACAGGGCAGAGGGAAAGAGACCCAGTACTTC.

The DNA of the CDR3 is TGTGCCAGCAGCTTAGATGGACGTGATTCACCCCTCCACTTT. It codes for CASSLDGRDSPLHF. This chain joins TRBV11-1 and TRBJ1-6, with D unresolved. CDR3 size: 14 residues. Trimming removed 1 base from V and 8 bases from J, with 9 bases in between. Germline CDR1 is SGHAT and CDR2 is FQDESV (reference sequence).

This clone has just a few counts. The CDR3 loop reads CASSQDQGIVGGYTF. The CDR3 region has the DNA TGCGCCAGCAGCCAAGATCAGGGCATCGTGGGTGGCTACACCTTC. The chain is built from TRBV4-1 and TRBJ1-2, with D possibly TRBD1 on 5 matching bases. The CDR3 sequence is 15 residues long. Trimming stripped 0 bases from V and 7 bases from J, with 15 bases between. Germline values: CDR1 MGHRA, CDR2 YSYEKL.

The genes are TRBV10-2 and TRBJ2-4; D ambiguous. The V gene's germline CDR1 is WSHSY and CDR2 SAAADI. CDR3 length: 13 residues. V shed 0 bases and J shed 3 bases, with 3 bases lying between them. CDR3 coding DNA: TGCGCCAGCAGTGAGTCCAACAAAAACATTCAGTACTTC. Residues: CASSESNKNIQYF.

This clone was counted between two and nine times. For the CDR3, the DNA is TGTGCCAGCAGTGAAGGGACAGGGTCCACAGATACGCAGTATTTT. This gives the protein CASSEGTGSTDTQYF. This sequence joins TRBV6-1 and TRBJ2-3; 8 bases are shared with TRBD1. In germline, CDR1 is MNHNS, CDR2 SASEGT. V lost 1 base, J lost 2 bases, and 2 bases stayed unmatched. This CDR3 spans 15 amino acids.

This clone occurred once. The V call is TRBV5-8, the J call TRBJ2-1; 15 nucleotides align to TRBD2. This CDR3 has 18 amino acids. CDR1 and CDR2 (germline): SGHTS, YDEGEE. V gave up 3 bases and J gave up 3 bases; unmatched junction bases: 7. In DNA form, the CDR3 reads TGTGCCAGCAGCTATTACTCGGGACTAGCGGGGGGCTACAATGAGCAGTTCTTC. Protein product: CASSYYSGLAGGYNEQFF.

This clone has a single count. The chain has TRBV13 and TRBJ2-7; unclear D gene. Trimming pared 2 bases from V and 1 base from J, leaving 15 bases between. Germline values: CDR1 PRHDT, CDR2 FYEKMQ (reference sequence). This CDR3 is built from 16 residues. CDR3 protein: CASSLRLRASSYEQYF. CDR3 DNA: TGTGCCAGCAGCTTAAGGCTCCGCGCCTCTTCCTACGAGCAGTACTTC.

CDR3 coding DNA: TGCAGCGTTGAGCCTACAGGGGCCAATGAGCAGTTCTTC. It specifies CSVEPTGANEQFF. This chain links TRBV29-1 with TRBJ2-1; 7 positions agree with TRBD1. There are 13 residues in the CDR3. Germline lookup yields CDR1 SQVTM and CDR2 ANQGSEA. With V trimmed by 3 bases and J by 6 bases, 5 bases remained unmatched.

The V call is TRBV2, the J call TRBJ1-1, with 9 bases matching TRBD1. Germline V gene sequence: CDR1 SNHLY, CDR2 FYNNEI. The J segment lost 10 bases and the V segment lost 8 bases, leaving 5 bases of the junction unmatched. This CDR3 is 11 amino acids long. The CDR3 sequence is CASWRTGVAFF. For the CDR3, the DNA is TGTGCCAGCTGGCGGACAGGGGTAGCTTTCTTT. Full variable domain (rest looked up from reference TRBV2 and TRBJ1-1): EPEVTQTPSHQVTQMGQEVILRCVPISNHLYFYWYRQILGQKVEFLVSFYNNEISEKSEIFDDQFSVERPDGSNFTLKIRSTKLEDSAMYFCASWRTGVAFFGQGTRLTVV.

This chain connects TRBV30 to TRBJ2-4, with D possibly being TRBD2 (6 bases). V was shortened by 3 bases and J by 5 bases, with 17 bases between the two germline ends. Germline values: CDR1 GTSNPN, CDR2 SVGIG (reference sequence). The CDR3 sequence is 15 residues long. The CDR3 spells CAWRGARGEENIQYF. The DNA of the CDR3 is TGTGCCTGGAGAGGGGCTAGAGGGGAGGAAAACATTCAGTACTTC.

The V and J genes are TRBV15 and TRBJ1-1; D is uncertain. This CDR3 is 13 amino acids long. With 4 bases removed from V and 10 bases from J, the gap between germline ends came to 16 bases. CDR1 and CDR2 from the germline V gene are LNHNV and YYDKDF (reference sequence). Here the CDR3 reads CATSTNRQVRAFF. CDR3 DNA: TGTGCCACCAGCACCAATCGACAAGTCCGAGCTTTCTTT.

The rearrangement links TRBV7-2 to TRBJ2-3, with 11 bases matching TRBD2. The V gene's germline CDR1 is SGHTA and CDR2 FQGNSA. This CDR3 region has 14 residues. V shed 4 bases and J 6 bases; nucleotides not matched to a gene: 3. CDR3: CASSSRTSGDTQYF. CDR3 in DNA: TGTGCCAGCAGCTCGAGGACTAGCGGGGATACGCAGTATTTT.

DNA for the CDR3: TGCAGCCACGGGACAGCCTACAATGAGCAGTTCTTC. The encoded protein is CSHGTAYNEQFF. This rearrangement joins TRBV29-1 to TRBJ2-1; 7 bases are a match to TRBD1. This CDR3 has 12 residues. V lost 8 bases and J lost 2; bases outside the gene matches: 3. Germline V gene lookup returns CDR1 SQVTM and CDR2 ANQGSEA.

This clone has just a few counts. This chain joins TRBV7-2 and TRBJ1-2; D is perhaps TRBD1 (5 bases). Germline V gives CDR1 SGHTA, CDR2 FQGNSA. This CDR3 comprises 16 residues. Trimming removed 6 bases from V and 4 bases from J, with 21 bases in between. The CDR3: CASRPGGGLGSYGYTF. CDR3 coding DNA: TGTGCCAGCAGACCTGGGGGTGGGTTGGGGAGCTATGGCTACACCTTC.

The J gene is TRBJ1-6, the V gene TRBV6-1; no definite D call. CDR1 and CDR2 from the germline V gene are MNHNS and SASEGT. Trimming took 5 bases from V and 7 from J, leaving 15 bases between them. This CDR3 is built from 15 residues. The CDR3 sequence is CASSPERHRNSPLHF. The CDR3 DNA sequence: TGTGCCAGCAGTCCCGAAAGGCATAGGAATTCACCCCTCCACTTT.

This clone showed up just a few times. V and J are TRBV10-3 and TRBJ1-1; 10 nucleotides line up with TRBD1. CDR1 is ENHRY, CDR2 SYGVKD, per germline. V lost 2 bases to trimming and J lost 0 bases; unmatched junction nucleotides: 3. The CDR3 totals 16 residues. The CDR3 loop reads CAISEGQGELNTEAFF. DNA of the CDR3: TGTGCCATCAGTGAGGGACAGGGGGAACTGAACACTGAAGCTTTCTTT.

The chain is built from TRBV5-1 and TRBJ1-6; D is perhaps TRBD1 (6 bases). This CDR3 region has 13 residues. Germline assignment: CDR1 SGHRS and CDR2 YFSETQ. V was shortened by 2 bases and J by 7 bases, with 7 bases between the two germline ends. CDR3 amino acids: CASSLTGNSPLHF. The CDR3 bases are TGCGCCAGCAGCTTAACAGGGAATTCACCCCTCCACTTT.

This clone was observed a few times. CDR3 bases: TGTGCCAGCAGCTTAGATGGGGCACTCCGCAATCAGCCCCAGCATTTT. It specifies CASSLDGALRNQPQHF. The chain has TRBV11-2 and TRBJ1-5; a possible D gene is TRBD1 (5 bases). The V end lost 0 bases, the J end lost 2 bases, and 11 bases lay between the germline ends. The CDR3 spans 16 residues. CDR1 and CDR2 from the germline V gene are SGHAT and FQNNGV.

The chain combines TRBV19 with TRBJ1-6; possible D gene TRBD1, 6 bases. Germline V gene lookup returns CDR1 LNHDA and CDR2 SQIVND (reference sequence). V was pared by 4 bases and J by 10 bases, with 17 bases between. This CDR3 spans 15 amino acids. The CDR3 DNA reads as TGTGCCAGTAGTACGACCCCAGGGGCGCGGTCACCCCTCCACTTT. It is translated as CASSTTPGARSPLHF.

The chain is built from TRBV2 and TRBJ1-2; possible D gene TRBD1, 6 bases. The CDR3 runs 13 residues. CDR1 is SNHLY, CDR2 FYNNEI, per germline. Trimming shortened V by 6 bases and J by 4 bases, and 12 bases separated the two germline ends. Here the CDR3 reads CASRGGRIYGYTF. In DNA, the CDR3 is TGTGCCAGCAGGGGGGGGCGGATCTATGGCTACACCTTC. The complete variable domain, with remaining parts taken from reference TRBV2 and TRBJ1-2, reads EPEVTQTPSHQVTQMGQEVILRCVPISNHLYFYWYRQILGQKVEFLVSFYNNEISEKSEIFDDQFSVERPDGSNFTLKIRSTKLEDSAMYFCASRGGRIYGYTFGSGTRLTVV.

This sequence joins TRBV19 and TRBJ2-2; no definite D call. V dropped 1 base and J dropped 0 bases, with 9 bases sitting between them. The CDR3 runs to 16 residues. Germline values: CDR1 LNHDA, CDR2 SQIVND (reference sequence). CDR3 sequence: CASSIAIGTNTGELFF. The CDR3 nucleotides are TGTGCCAGTAGTATAGCTATTGGGACGAACACCGGGGAGCTGTTTTTT.

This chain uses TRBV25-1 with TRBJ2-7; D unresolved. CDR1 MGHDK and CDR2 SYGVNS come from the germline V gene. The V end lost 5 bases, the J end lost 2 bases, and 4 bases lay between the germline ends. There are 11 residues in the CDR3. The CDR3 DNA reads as TGTGCCAGCAGTCCTGCCTACGAGCAGTACTTC. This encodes CASSPAYEQYF.

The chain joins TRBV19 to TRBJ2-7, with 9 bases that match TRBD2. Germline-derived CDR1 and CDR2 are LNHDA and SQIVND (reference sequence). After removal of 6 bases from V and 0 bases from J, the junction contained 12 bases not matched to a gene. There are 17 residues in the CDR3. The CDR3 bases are TGTGCCAGTAGCTGGGGCGGGGGGGCTTCGAGCTCCTACGAGCAGTACTTC. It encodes CASSWGGGASSSYEQYF.

CDR3 protein: CASSHRSDTGELFF. In DNA form, the CDR3 reads TGTGCCAGCTCCCACAGGTCCGACACCGGGGAGCTGTTTTTT. The chain has TRBV5-4 and TRBJ2-2, with a weak D call TRBD1 (5 bases). The V end was cut by 7 bases, the J end by 3 bases, with 13 bases between. Germline values: CDR1 SGHNT, CDR2 YYREEE (reference sequence). The CDR3 spans 14 residues.

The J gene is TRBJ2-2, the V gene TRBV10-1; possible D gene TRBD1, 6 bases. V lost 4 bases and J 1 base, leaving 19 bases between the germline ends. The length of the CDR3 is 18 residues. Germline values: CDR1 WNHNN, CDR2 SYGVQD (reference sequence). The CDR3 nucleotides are TGCGCCAGCAGTGCCCCTCCGGATGGCAGGGGGAACACCGGGGAGCTGTTTTTT. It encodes CASSAPPDGRGNTGELFF.